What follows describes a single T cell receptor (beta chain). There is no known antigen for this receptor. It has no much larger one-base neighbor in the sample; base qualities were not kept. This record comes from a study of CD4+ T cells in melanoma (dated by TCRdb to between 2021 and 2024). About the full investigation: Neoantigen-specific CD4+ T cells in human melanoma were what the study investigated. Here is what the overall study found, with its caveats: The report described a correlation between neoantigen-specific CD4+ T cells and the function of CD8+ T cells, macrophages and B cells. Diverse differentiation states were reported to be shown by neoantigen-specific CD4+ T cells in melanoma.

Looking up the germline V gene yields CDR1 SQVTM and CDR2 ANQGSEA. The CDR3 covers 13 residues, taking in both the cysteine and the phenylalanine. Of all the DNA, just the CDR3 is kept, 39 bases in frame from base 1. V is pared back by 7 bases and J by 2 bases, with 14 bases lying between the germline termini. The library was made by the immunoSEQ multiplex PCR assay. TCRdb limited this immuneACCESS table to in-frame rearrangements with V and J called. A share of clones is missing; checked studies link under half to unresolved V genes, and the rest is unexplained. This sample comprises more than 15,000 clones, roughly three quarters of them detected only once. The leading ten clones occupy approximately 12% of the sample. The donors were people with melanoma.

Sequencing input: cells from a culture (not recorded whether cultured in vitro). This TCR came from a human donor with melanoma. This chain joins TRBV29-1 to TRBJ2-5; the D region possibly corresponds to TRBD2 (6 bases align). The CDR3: CSAGRGRQETQYF. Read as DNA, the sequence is TGCAGCGCCGGGCGGGGTAGGCAAGAGACCCAGTACTTC.